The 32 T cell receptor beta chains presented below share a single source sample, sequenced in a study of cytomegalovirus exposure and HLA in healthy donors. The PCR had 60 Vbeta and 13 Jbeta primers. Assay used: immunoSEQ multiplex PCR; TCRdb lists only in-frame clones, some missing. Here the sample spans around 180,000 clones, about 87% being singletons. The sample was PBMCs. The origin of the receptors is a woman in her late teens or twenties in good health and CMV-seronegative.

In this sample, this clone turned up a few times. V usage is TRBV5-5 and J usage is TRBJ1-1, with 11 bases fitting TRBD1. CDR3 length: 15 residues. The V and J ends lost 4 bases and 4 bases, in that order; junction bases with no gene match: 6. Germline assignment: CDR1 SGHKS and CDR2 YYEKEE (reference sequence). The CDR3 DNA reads TGTGCCAGCAGCGGGACAGGGGGGCTGGGCACTGAAGCTTTCTTT. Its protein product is CASSGTGGLGTEAFF.

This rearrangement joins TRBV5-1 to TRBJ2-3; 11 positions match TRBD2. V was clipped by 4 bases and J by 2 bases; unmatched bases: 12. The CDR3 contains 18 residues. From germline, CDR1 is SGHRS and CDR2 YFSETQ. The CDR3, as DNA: TGCGCCAGCAGCGCATTAGCGGGGGGGCTCTTGTACACAGATACGCAGTATTTT. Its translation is CASSALAGGLLYTDTQYF.

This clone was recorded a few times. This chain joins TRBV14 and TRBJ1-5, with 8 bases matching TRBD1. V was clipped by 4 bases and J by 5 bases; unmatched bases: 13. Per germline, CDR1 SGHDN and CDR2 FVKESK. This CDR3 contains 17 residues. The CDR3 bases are TGTGCCAGCAGCCCCCCGGGACAGGAACGTTTTTATCAGCCCCAGCATTTT. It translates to CASSPPGQERFYQPQHF.

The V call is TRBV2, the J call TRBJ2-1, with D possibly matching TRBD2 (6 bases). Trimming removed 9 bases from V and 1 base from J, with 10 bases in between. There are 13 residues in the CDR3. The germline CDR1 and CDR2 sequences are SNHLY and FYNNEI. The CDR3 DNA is TGTGCCAGTCGGGAGTCGTCCTACAATGAGCAGTTCTTC. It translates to CASRESSYNEQFF.

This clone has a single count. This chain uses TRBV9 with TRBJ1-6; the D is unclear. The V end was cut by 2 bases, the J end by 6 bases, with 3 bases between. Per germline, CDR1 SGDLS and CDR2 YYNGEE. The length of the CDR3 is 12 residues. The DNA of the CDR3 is TGTGCCAGCAGCGTCTTTAATTCACCCCTCCACTTT. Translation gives CASSVFNSPLHF.

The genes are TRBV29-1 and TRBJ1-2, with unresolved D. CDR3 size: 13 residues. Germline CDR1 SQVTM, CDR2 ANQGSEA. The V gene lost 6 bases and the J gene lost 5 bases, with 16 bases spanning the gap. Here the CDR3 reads CSVTQETTYGYTF. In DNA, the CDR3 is TGCAGCGTCACTCAGGAAACCACTTATGGCTACACCTTC.

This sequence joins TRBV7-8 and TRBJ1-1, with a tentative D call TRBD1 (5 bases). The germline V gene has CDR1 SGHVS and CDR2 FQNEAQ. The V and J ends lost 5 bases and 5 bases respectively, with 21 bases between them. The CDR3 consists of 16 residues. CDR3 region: CASSRPTDTGGTEAFF. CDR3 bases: TGTGCCAGCAGCCGCCCCACGGACACGGGAGGGACTGAAGCTTTCTTT.

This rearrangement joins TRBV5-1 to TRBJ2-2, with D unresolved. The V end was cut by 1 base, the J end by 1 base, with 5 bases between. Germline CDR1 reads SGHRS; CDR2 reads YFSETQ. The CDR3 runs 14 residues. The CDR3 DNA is TGCGCCAGCAGCTTGTTACAGAACACCGGGGAGCTGTTTTTT. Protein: CASSLLQNTGELFF. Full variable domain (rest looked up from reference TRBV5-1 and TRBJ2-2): KAGVTQTPRYLIKTRGQQVTLSCSPISGHRSVSWYQQTPGQGLQFLFEYFSETQRNKGNFPGRFSGRQFSNSRSEMNVSTLELGDSALYLCASSLLQNTGELFFGEGSRLTVL.

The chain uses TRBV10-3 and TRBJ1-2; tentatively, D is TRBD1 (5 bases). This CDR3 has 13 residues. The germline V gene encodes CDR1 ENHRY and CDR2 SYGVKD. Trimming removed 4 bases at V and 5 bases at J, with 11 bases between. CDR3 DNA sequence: TGTGCCATCAGTGGCGAAGGGGTGTATGGCTACACCTTC. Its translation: CAISGEGVYGYTF.

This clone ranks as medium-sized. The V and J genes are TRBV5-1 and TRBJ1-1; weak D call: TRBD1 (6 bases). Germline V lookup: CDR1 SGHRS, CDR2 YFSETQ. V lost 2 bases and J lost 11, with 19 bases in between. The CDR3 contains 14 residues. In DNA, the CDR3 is TGCGCCAGCAGCTTCAGCGGCCACAGGGTTGTCGCTTTCTTT. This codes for CASSFSGHRVVAFF.

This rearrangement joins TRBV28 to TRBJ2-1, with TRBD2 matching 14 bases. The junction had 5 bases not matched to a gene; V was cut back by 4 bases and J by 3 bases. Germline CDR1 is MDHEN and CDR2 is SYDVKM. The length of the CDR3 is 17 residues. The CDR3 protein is CASSSTTSGRDYNEQFF. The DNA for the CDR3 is TGTGCCAGCAGTTCCACGACTAGCGGGAGGGACTACAATGAGCAGTTCTTC.

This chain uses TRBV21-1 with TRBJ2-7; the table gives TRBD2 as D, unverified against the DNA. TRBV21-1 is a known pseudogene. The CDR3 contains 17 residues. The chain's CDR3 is CASSKVSGWEFLGEQYF. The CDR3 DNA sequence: TGTGCCAGCAGCAAAGTGTCGGGGTGGGAGTTCCTTGGGGAGCAGTACTTC.

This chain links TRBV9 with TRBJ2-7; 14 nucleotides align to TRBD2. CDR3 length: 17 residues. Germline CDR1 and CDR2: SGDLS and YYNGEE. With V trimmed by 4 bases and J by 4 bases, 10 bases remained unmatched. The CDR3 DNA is TGTGCCAGCAGCTTGGGACTAGCGGGAGCCTCAACGTACGAGCAGTACTTC. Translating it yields CASSLGLAGASTYEQYF.

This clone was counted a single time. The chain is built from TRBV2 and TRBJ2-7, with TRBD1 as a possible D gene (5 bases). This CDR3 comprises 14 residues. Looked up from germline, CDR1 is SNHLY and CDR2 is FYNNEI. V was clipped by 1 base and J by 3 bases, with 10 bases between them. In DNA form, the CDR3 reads TGTGCCAGCAGTGAAGTAGGGGTAGGCTACGAGCAGTACTTC. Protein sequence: CASSEVGVGYEQYF. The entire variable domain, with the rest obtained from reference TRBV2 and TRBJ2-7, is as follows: EPEVTQTPSHQVTQMGQEVILRCVPISNHLYFYWYRQILGQKVEFLVSFYNNEISEKSEIFDDQFSVERPDGSNFTLKIRSTKLEDSAMYFCASSEVGVGYEQYFGPGTRLTVT.

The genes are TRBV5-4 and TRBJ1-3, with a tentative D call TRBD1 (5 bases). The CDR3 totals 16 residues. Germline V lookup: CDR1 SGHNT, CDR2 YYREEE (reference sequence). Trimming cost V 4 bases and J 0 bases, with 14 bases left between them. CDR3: CASSPQGPSSGNTIYF. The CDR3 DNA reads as TGTGCCAGCAGCCCGCAGGGCCCTAGCTCTGGAAACACCATATATTTT.

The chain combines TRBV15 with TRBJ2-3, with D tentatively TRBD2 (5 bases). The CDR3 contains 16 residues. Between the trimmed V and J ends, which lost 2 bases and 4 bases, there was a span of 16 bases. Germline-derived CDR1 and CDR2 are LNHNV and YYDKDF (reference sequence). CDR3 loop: CATSRSGPGVSDTQYF. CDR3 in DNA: TGTGCCACCAGCAGAAGCGGTCCTGGAGTCTCAGATACGCAGTATTTT.

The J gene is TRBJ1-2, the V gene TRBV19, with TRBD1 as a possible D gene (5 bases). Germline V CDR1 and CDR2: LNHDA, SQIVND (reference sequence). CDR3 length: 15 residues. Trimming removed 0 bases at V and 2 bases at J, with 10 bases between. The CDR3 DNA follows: TGTGCCAGTAGTATAGATCATGGGGGGAACTATGGCTACACCTTC. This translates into CASSIDHGGNYGYTF.

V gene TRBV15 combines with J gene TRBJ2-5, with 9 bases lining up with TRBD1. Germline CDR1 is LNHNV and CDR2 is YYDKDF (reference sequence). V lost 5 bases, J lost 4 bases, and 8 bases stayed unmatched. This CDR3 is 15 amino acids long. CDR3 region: CATSSTGQGRETQYF. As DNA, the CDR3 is TGTGCCACCAGCTCCACAGGACAGGGGAGAGAGACCCAGTACTTC.

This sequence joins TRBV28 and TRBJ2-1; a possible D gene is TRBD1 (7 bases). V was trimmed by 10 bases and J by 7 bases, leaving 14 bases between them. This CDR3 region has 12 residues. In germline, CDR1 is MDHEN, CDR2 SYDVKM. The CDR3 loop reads CATDRDWNEQFF. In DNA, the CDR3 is TGTGCCACCGACAGGGACTGGAATGAGCAGTTCTTC.

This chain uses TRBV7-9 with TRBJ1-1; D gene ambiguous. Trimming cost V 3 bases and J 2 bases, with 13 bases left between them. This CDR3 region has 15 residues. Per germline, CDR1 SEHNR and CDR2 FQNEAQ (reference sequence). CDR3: CASSLVTGGNTEAFF. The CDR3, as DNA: TGTGCCAGCAGCTTGGTGACGGGAGGCAACACTGAAGCTTTCTTT.

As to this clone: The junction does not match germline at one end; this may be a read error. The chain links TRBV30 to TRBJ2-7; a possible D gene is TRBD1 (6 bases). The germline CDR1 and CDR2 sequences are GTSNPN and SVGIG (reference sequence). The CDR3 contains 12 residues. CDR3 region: CAWSVLGGVLNF. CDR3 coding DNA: TGTGCCTGGAGTGTACTAGGGGGAGTTCTCAACTTC.

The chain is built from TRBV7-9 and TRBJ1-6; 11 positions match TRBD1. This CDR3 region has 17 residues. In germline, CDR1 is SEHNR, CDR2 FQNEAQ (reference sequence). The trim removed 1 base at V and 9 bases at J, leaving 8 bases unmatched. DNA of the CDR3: TGTGCCAGCAGCTTAGGGGGGACAGGGGGAATACGTTCACCCCTCCACTTT. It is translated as CASSLGGTGGIRSPLHF.

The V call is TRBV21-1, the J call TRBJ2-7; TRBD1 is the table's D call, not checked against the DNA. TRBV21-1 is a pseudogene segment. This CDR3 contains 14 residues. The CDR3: CASKDRVLPYEQYF. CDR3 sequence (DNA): TGTGCCAGCAAAGACAGGGTCCTGCCCTACGAGCAGTACTTC.

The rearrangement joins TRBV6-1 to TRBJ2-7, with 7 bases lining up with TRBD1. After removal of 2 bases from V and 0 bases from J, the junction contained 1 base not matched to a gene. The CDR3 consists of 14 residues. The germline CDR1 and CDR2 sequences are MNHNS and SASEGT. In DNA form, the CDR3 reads TGTGCCAGCAGTGAAAGGGGGCACTCCTACGAGCAGTACTTC. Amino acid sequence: CASSERGHSYEQYF.

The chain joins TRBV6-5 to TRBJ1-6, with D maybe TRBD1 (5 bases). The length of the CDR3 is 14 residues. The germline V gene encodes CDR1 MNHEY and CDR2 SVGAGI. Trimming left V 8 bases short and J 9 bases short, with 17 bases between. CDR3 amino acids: CASASRGVGSPLHF. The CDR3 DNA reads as TGTGCCAGCGCCTCGCGGGGGGTAGGTTCACCCCTCCACTTT.

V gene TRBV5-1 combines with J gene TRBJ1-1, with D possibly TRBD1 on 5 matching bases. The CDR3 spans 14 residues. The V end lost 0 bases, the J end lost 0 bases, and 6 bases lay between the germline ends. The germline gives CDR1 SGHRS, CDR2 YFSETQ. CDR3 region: CASSLDRLNTEAFF. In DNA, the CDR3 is TGCGCCAGCAGCTTGGACAGGTTGAACACTGAAGCTTTCTTT.

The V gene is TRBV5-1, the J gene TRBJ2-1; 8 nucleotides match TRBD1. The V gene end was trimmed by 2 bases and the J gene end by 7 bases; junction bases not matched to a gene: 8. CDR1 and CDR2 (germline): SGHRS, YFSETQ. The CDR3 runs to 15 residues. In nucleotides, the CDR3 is TGCGCCAGCAGCTTAATACCGGACAGGGCAAATGAGCAGTTCTTC. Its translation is CASSLIPDRANEQFF.

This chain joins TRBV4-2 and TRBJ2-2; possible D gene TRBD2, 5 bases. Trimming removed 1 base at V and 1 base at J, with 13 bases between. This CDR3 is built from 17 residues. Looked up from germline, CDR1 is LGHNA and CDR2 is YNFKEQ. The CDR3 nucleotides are TGTGCCAGCAGCCAAGTTCGAGGAGCGGTGAACACCGGGGAGCTGTTTTTT. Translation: CASSQVRGAVNTGELFF.

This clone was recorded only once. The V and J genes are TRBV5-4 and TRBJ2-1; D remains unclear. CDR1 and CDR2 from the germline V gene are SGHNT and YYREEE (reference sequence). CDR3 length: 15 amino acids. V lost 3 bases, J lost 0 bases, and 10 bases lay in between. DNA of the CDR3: TGTGCCAGCAGCTCCTCCGTCAGCTCCTACAATGAGCAGTTCTTC. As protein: CASSSSVSSYNEQFF.

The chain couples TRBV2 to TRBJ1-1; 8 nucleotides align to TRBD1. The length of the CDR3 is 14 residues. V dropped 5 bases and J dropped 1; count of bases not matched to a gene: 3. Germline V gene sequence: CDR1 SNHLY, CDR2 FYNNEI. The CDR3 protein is CASSFQGANTEAFF. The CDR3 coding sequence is TGTGCCAGCAGTTTCCAGGGGGCGAACACTGAAGCTTTCTTT.

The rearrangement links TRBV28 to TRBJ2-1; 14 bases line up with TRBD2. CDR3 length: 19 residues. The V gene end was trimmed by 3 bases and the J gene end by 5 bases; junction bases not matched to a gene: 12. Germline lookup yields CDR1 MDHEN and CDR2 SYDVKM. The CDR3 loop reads CASSFWAGTSGGYDNEQFF. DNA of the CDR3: TGTGCCAGCAGTTTTTGGGCCGGGACTAGCGGGGGATACGACAATGAGCAGTTCTTC.

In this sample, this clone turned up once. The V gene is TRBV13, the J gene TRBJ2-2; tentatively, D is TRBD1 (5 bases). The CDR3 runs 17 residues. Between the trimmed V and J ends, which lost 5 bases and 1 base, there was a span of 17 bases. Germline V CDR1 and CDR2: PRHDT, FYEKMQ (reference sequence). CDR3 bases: TGTGCCAGCAGCCGCCGGGTGGGGCTGCTGAACACCGGGGAGCTGTTTTTT. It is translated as CASSRRVGLLNTGELFF.